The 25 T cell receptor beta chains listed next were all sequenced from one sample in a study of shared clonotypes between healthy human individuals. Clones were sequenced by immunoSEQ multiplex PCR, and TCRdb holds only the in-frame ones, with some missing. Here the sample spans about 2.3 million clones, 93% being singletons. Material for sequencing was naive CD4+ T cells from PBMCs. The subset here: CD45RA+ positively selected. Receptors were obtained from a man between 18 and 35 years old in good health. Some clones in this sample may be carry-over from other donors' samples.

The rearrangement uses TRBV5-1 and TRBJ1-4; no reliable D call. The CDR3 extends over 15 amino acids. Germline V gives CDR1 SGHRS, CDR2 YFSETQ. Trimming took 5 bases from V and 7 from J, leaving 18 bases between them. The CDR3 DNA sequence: TGCGCCAGCAGAGTATCTGCGGATGTTGGTGAAAAACTGTTTTTT. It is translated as CASRVSADVGEKLFF.

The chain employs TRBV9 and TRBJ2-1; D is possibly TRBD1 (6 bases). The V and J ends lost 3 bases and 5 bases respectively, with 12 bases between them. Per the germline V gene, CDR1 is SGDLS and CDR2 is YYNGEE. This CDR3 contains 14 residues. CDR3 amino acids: CASSGGGGNNEQFF. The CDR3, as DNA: TGTGCCAGCAGCGGTGGGGGCGGAAACAATGAGCAGTTCTTC.

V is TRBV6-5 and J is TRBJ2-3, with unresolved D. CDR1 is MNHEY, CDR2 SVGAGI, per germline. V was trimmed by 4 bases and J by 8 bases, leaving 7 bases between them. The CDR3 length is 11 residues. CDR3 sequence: CASSLPGTQYF. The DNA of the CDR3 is TGTGCCAGCAGTTTACCGGGTACGCAGTATTTT.

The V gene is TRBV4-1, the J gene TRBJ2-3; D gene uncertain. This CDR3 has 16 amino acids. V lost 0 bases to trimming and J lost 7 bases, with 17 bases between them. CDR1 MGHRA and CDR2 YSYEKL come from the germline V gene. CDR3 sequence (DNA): TGCGCCAGCAGCCAAGACTTTAGGAACCTGACCTATACGCAGTATTTT. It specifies CASSQDFRNLTYTQYF.

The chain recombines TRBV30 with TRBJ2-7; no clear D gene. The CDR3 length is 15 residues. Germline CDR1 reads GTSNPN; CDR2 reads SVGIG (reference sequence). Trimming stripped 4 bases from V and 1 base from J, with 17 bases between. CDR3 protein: CAWKDANGRSYEQYF. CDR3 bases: TGTGCCTGGAAAGACGCCAATGGCAGGTCCTACGAGCAGTACTTC.

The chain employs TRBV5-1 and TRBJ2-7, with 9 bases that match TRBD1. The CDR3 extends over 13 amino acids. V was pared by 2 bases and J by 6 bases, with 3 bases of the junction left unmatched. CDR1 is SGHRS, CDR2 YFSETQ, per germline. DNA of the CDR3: TGCGCCAGCAGCTTTGGGACAGGGATCGAGCAGTACTTC. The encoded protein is CASSFGTGIEQYF.

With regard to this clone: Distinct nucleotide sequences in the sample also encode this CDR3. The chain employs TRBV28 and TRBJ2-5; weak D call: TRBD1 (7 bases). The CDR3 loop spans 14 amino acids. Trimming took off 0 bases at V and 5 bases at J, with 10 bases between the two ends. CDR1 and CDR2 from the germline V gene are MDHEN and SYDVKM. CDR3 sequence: CASSLWAGGETQYF. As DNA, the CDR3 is TGTGCCAGCAGTTTATGGGCAGGGGGGGAGACCCAGTACTTC.

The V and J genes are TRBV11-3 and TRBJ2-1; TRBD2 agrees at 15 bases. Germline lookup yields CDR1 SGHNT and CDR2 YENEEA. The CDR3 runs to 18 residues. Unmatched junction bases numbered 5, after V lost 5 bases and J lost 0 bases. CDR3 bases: TGTGCCAGCAGCCCAGGGACTAGCGGGAGGAGCTCCTACAATGAGCAGTTCTTC. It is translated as CASSPGTSGRSSYNEQFF.

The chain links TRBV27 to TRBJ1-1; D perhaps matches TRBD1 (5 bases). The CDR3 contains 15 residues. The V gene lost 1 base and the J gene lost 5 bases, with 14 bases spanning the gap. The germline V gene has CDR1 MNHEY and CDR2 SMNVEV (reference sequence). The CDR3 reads CASSLFSRVGTEAFF. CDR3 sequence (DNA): TGTGCCAGCAGTTTATTCAGCAGGGTGGGGACTGAAGCTTTCTTT.

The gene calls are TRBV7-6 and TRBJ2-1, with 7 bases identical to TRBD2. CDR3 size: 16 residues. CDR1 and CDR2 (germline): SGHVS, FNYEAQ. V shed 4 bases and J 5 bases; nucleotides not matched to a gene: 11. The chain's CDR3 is CASSSNPSGYNNEQFF. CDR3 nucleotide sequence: TGTGCCAGCAGCTCCAATCCTAGCGGATATAACAATGAGCAGTTCTTC. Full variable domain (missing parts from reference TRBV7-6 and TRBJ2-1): GAGVSQSPRYKVTKRGQDVALRCDPISGHVSLYWYRQALGQGPEFLTYFNYEAQQDKSGLPNDRFSAERPEGSISTLTIQRTEQRDSAMYRCASSSNPSGYNNEQFFGPGTRLTVL.

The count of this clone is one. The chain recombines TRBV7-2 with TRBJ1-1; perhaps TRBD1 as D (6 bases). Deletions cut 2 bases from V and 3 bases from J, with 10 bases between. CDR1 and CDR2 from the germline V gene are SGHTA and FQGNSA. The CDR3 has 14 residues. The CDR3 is CASSLFSGDTEAFF. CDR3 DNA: TGTGCCAGCAGCTTATTCTCAGGGGACACTGAAGCTTTCTTT.

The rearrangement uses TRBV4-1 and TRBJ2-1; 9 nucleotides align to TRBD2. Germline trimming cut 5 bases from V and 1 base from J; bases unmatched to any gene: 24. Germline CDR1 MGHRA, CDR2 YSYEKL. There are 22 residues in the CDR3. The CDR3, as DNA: TGCGCCAGCAGCACGACTAGCGGAAAAACCCGGGGACGAAACAAGTCCTACAATGAGCAGTTCTTC. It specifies CASSTTSGKTRGRNKSYNEQFF.

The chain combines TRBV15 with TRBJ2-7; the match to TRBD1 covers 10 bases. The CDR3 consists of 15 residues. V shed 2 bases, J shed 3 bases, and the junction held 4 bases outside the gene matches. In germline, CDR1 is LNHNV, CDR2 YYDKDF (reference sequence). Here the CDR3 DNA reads TGTGCCACCAGCAGAACGAGGACAGGGGGCTACGAGCAGTACTTC. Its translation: CATSRTRTGGYEQYF.

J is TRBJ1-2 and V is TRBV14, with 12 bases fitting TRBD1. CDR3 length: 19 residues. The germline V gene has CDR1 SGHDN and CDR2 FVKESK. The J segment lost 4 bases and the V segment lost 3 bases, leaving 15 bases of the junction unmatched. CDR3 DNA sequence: TGTGCCAGCAGCCATCCCCCTGGGGACAGGGGGCGAATAGGCTATGGCTACACCTTC. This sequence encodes CASSHPPGDRGRIGYGYTF.

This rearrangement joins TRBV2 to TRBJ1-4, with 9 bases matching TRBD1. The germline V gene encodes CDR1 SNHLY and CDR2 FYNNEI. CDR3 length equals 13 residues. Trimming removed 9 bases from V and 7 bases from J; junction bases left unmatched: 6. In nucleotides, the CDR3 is TGTGCCAGGAGGGGACAGGGTTTTGAAAAACTGTTTTTT. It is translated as CARRGQGFEKLFF.

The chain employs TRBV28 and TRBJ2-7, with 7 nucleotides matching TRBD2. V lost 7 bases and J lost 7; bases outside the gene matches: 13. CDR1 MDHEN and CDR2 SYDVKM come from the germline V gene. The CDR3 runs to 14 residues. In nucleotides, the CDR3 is TGTGCCAGCAATGAGGTTGCGGGAGTCGGGGAGCAGTACTTC. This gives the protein CASNEVAGVGEQYF.

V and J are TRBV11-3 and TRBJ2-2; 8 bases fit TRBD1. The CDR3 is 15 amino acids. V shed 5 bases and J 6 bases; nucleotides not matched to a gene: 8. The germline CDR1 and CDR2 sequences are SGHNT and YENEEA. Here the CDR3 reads CASSPRTGSAGELFF. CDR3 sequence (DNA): TGTGCCAGCAGCCCCCGGACAGGGTCGGCCGGGGAGCTGTTTTTT.

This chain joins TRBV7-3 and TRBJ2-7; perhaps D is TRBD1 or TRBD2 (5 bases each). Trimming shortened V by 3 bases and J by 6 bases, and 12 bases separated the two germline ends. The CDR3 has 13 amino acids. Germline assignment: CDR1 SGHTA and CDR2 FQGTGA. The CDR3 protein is CASSFQSGSEQYF. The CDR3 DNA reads TGTGCCAGCAGCTTTCAATCAGGGAGCGAGCAGTACTTC. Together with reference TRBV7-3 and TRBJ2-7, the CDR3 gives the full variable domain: GAGVSQTPSNKVTEKGKYVELRCDPISGHTALYWYRQSLGQGPEFLIYFQGTGAADDSGLPNDRFFAVRPEGSVSTLKIQRTERGDSAVYLCASSFQSGSEQYFGPGTRLTVT.

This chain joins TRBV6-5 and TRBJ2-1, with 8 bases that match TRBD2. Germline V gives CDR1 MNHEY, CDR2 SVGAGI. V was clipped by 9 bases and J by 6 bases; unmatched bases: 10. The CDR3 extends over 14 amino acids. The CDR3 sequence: CASKAGTSGNEQFF. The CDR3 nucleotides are TGTGCCAGTAAAGCCGGGACTAGTGGCAATGAGCAGTTCTTC.

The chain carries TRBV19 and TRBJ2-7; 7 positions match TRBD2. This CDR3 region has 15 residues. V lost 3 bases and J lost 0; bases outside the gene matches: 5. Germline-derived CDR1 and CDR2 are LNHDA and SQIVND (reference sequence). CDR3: CASSMVGGYSYEQYF. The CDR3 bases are TGTGCCAGTAGTATGGTGGGAGGGTACTCCTACGAGCAGTACTTC.

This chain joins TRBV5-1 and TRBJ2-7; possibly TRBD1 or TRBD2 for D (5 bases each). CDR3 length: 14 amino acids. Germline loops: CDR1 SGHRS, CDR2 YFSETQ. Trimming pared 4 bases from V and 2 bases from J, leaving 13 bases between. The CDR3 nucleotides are TGCGCCAGCAGCGAAACCGGGACGACCTACGAGCAGTACTTC. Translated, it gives CASSETGTTYEQYF.

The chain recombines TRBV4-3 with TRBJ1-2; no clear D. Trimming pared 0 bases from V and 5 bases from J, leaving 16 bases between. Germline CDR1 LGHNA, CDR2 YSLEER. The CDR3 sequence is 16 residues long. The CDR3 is CASSQDRQLLGYGYTF. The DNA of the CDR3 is TGCGCCAGCAGCCAAGATCGACAACTACTGGGGTATGGCTACACCTTC.

The CDR3 loop is CASSLRGTGGVYGYTF. The CDR3, as DNA: TGTGCCAGCAGTTTAAGGGGAACAGGGGGCGTCTATGGCTACACCTTC. The rearrangement uses TRBV28 and TRBJ1-2; 9 positions match TRBD1. Unmatched junction bases numbered 8, after V lost 2 bases and J lost 4 bases. CDR1 is MDHEN, CDR2 SYDVKM, per germline. The CDR3 loop spans 16 amino acids.

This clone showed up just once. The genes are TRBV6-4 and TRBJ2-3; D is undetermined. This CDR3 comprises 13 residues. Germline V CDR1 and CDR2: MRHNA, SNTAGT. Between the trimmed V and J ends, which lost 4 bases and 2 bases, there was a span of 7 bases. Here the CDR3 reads CASSASPTDTQYF. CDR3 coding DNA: TGTGCCAGCAGTGCATCCCCCACAGATACGCAGTATTTT.

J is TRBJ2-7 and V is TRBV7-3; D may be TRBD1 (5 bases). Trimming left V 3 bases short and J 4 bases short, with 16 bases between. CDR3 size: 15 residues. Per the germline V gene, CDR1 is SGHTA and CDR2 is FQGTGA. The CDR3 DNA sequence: TGTGCCAGCAGCTTTGGCAGGGCATCCGCGTACGAGCAGTACTTC. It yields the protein CASSFGRASAYEQYF.